This T cell receptor beta chain was recorded in a study of T cells in Graves' hyperthyroidism and ophthalmopathy. The CDR3 regions of TCR beta were amplified from RNA transcripts. With the HTBI primer set, the TCR CDR3 went through a first round of RT-PCR. One entry per CDR3 protein, called by TCRdb with MiXCR from the multiplex PCR reads. The profile shows over 500,000 distinct CDR3 sequences, about 15% of them singletons. This clonotype is a singleton in its sample. The CDR3 has 15 amino acids. Per the germline V gene, CDR1 is LGHDT and CDR2 is YNNKEL (reference sequence). The ends were cut back, 0 bases at V and 2 bases at J, with 8 bases in the middle.

V gene TRBV3-1 combines with J gene TRBJ2-1; D perhaps matches TRBD2 (6 bases). The TCR was taken from a woman under 30 with Graves' ophthalmopathy. The specimen was blood. Here the CDR3 DNA reads TGTGCCAGCAGCCAAGAAGCGGGTCCCTACAATGAGCAGTTCTTC. Translating gives CASSQEAGPYNEQFF.